The 5 T cell receptor beta chains below were found in one sample sequenced in a study of T cell responses to AZD1222 COVID-19 vaccine (dated by TCRdb to the early 2020s). In the paper's terms, the time point label means: about 28 days (+/-7) after the second vaccine dose. Libraries were constructed by the immunoSEQ multiplex PCR assay. In its TCRdb copy, this immuneACCESS table keeps in-frame sequences only and misses some clones. Where compared with another copy, unresolved V genes explain less than half of these, and the others have no known cause. The sample includes 90,000 to 95,000 clones, with roughly 90% observed a single time. The top ten hold 12% of the sample. The sample in question was peripheral blood, obtained 28 days after the second AZD1222 dose. The source is an adult who received the AZD1222 COVID-19 vaccine.

The chain joins TRBV15 to TRBJ2-3; maybe TRBD2 (6 bases). The CDR3 totals 16 residues. Trimming cost V 1 base and J 0 bases, with 11 bases left between them. CDR1 and CDR2 from the germline V gene are LNHNV and YYDKDF (reference sequence). The CDR3 DNA follows: TGTGCCACCAGCAGAGCTCTAGCGAGGAGCACAGATACGCAGTATTTT. Residues: CATSRALARSTDTQYF.

The rearrangement links TRBV4-2 to TRBJ2-3, with 7 bases lining up with TRBD1. The CDR3 consists of 15 residues. Germline-derived CDR1 and CDR2 are LGHNA and YNFKEQ. J gave up 2 bases and V 3 bases, and 5 bases lay outside the gene matches. The CDR3 reads CASSQGRGNTDTQYF. DNA for the CDR3: TGTGCCAGCAGCCAGGGCAGGGGGAACACAGATACGCAGTATTTT.

V usage is TRBV15 and J usage is TRBJ2-5; a weak D match, TRBD2 (5 bases). This CDR3 has 14 residues. The V gene lost 0 bases and the J gene lost 3 bases, with 8 bases spanning the gap. CDR1 is LNHNV and CDR2 is YYDKDF in the germline V gene (reference sequence). The CDR3 region is CATSRDVGEETQYF. CDR3 DNA: TGTGCCACCAGCAGAGATGTGGGAGAAGAGACCCAGTACTTC. Full variable domain (remainder filled in from reference TRBV15 and TRBJ2-5): DAMVIQNPRYQVTQFGKPVTLSCSQTLNHNVMYWYQQKSSQAPKLLFHYYDKDFNNEADTPDNFQSRRPNTSFCFLDIRSPGLGDTAMYLCATSRDVGEETQYFGPGTRLLVL.

The gene calls are TRBV30 and TRBJ1-5, with D uncertain. Germline CDR1 GTSNPN, CDR2 SVGIG (reference sequence). V lost 0 bases and J 4 bases, leaving 10 bases between the germline ends. The CDR3 runs 14 residues. In DNA, the CDR3 is TGTGCCTGGAGTGTCTCTTCTCCAAATCAGCCCCAGCATTTT. This encodes CAWSVSSPNQPQHF.

V is TRBV5-6 and J is TRBJ1-1; D ambiguous. V lost 0 bases, J lost 5 bases, and 8 bases lay in between. This CDR3 comprises 13 residues. Germline CDR1 SGHDT, CDR2 YYEEEE. This CDR3 reads CASSLALATEAFF. Here the CDR3 DNA reads TGTGCCAGCAGCTTGGCTTTGGCGACTGAAGCTTTCTTT.